This T cell receptor (beta chain) was observed in a study of blood T cell repertoires in COVID-19. On the study more broadly: The United States, Italy and Spain supplied acute and convalescent COVID-19 samples.

The table came from immunoSEQ multiplex PCR; TCRdb's copy has only in-frame clones and leaves some out. Among 94,000 or so clones listed, approximately 90% were seen once. Germline-derived CDR1 and CDR2 are LGHNA and YSLEER. The germline V and J ends were trimmed by 0 bases and 7 bases, with 21 bases remaining between them. There are 17 residues in the CDR3. This TCR derives from a woman older than 75 with active COVID-19. The rearrangement joins TRBV4-3 to TRBJ1-2; unclear D gene. Source material: peripheral blood. CDR3 protein: CASSQDEMVQSVGGYTF. The CDR3 region has the DNA TGCGCCAGCAGCCAAGATGAAATGGTCCAGTCAGTTGGTGGCTACACCTTC.